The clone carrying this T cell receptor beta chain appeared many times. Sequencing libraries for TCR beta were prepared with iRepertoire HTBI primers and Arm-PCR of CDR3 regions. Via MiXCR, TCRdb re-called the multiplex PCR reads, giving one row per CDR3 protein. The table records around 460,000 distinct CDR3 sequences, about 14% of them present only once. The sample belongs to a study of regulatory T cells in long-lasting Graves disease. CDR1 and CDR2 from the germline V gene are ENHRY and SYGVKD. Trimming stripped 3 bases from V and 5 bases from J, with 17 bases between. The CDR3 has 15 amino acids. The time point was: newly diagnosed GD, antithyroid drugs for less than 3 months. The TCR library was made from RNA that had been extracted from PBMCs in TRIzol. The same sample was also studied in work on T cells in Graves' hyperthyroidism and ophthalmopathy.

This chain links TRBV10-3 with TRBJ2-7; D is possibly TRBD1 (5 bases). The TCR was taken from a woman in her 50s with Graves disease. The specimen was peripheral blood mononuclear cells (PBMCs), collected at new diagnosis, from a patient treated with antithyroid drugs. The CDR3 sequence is CAISEGVGQPNEQYF. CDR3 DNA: TGTGCCATCAGTGAAGGGGTTGGGCAGCCCAACGAGCAGTACTTC.